Listed below are T cell receptor beta chains from one sample, sequenced in a study of blood T cell repertoires in COVID-19. The protocol was immunoSEQ multiplex PCR, while the TCRdb copy is restricted to in-frame clones and leaves out a portion. There are approximately 270,000 clones in the sample; approximately 90% occur only once, and roughly 4.3% lies in the top ten. Sequences were obtained from PBMCs or T cells enriched from blood (not recorded which). The receptors here all came from a woman aged 30 to 39 with acute COVID-19. Both conserved end residues are part of each CDR3. The order of the fields is CDR3 DNA, CDR3 protein, clone size, V gene, J gene, D gene. D genes are given only for firm matches. Not all rows give a size; the values are once, few, many and, for expanded clones, a class.

CDR3 DNA: TGTGCCAGCAGTGAATTCGCAGATACGCAGTATTTT
CDR3 protein: CASSEFADTQYF
clone size: -
V gene: TRBV6-1
J gene: TRBJ2-3
D gene: -

CDR3 DNA: TGTGCCAGCAGTTACGGCGGTGGTACCGGGGAGCTGTTTTTT
CDR3 protein: CASSYGGGTGELFF
clone size: -
V gene: TRBV6-5
J gene: TRBJ2-2
D gene: -

CDR3 DNA: TGTGCCAGCAGTTTGCCCGATGGACAGGGCTCCTACGAGCAGTACTTC
CDR3 protein: CASSLPDGQGSYEQYF
clone size: -
V gene: TRBV28
J gene: TRBJ2-7
D gene: TRBD1

CDR3 DNA: TGCGCCAGCAGTCAATCGGGACAGGGGTTTGACGAGCAGTACTTC
CDR3 protein: CASSQSGQGFDEQYF
clone size: once
V gene: TRBV23-1
J gene: TRBJ2-7
D gene: TRBD1

CDR3 DNA: TGTGCCAGCAGCCAAGATGCTAGCGGGCAGTTCTTC
CDR3 protein: CASSQDASGQFF
clone size: -
V gene: TRBV3-1/TRBV3-2
J gene: TRBJ2-1
D gene: TRBD2

CDR3 DNA: TGCGCCAGCAGCCAAGGCAGAGGCCAGGGGCTCGGCGAGCAGTACTTC
CDR3 protein: CASSQGRGQGLGEQYF
clone size: -
V gene: TRBV4-1
J gene: TRBJ2-7
D gene: -

CDR3 DNA: TGTGCCTGGAGTGGAGCTAGACTAGCGGGAGGGAATGAGCAGTTCTTC
CDR3 protein: CAWSGARLAGGNEQFF
clone size: -
V gene: TRBV30
J gene: TRBJ2-1
D gene: TRBD2

CDR3 DNA: TGTGCCAGCAGTTTAATCCCGGGAAGCACTGAAGCTTTCTTT
CDR3 protein: CASSLIPGSTEAFF
clone size: -
V gene: TRBV27
J gene: TRBJ1-1
D gene: -

CDR3 DNA: TGCGCCAGCAGACACAGGGGGGAAAACACTGAAGCTTTCTTT
CDR3 protein: CASRHRGENTEAFF
clone size: many
V gene: TRBV5-1
J gene: TRBJ1-1
D gene: TRBD1

CDR3 DNA: TGTGCCTGGAAGACTCAACAGGGCTTGGATGGCTACACCTTC
CDR3 protein: CAWKTQQGLDGYTF
clone size: -
V gene: TRBV30
J gene: TRBJ1-2
D gene: -

CDR3 DNA: TGTGCCAGCACTATCGGGTACGGATACAATGAGCAGTTCTTC
CDR3 protein: CASTIGYGYNEQFF
clone size: -
V gene: TRBV28
J gene: TRBJ2-1
D gene: -

CDR3 DNA: TGCGCCAGCTCTGAGGGAAAGGGCACTGAAGCTTTCTTT
CDR3 protein: CASSEGKGTEAFF
clone size: few
V gene: TRBV10-2
J gene: TRBJ1-1
D gene: -

CDR3 DNA: TGTGCCAGCAGCCCAGGGACAGCTAACACCGGGGAGCTGTTTTTT
CDR3 protein: CASSPGTANTGELFF
clone size: once
V gene: TRBV9
J gene: TRBJ2-2
D gene: TRBD1

CDR3 DNA: TGTGCCAGCAGTGAGGTCCATGGGGCTAATTCACCCCTCCACTTT
CDR3 protein: CASSEVHGANSPLHF
clone size: -
V gene: TRBV6-4
J gene: TRBJ1-6
D gene: -

CDR3 DNA: TGTGCCAGCAGCCAAGGACAGGGCAATCAGCCCCAGCATTTT
CDR3 protein: CASSQGQGNQPQHF
clone size: -
V gene: TRBV3-1/TRBV3-2
J gene: TRBJ1-5
D gene: -

CDR3 DNA: TGTGCCAGCAGCCCTCCGCACGGGAGTGGAGACAATGAGCAGTTCTTC
CDR3 protein: CASSPPHGSGDNEQFF
clone size: -
V gene: TRBV7-2
J gene: TRBJ2-1
D gene: -

CDR3 DNA: TGTGCCAGCAGTGACTCGGGCTTAGGCATTCAGTACTTC
CDR3 protein: CASSDSGLGIQYF
clone size: once
V gene: TRBV6-4
J gene: TRBJ2-4
D gene: -

CDR3 DNA: TGCGCCAGCAGCTCCCTCAGGGAAGAGACCCAGTACTTC
CDR3 protein: CASSSLREETQYF
clone size: -
V gene: TRBV5-1
J gene: TRBJ2-5
D gene: -

CDR3 DNA: TGTGCCAGCAGTTCAGCAACTAATGAAAAACTGTTTTTT
CDR3 protein: CASSSATNEKLFF
clone size: -
V gene: TRBV27
J gene: TRBJ1-4
D gene: -

CDR3 DNA: TGTGCCAGCAGCACCCAGGGGGCGCCGGCGGAATCGCCCGGGGAGCTGTTTTTT
CDR3 protein: CASSTQGAPAESPGELFF
clone size: -
V gene: TRBV11-3
J gene: TRBJ2-2
D gene: TRBD1

CDR3 DNA: TGTGCCAGCAGTTTCAGTCTAGCGGGAGAGGGATCCTACAATGAGCAGTTCTTC
CDR3 protein: CASSFSLAGEGSYNEQFF
clone size: -
V gene: TRBV27
J gene: TRBJ2-1
D gene: TRBD2

CDR3 DNA: TGCGCCAGCAGCGCTCCACTAGCGGGAGGGACAGATACGCAGTATTTT
CDR3 protein: CASSAPLAGGTDTQYF
clone size: -
V gene: TRBV5-1
J gene: TRBJ2-3
D gene: TRBD2

CDR3 DNA: TGTGCCAGCAGCGGGGGTTCAGGGTGGCGAGCGGGATCTGAGCAGTTCTTC
CDR3 protein: CASSGGSGWRAGSEQFF
clone size: -
V gene: TRBV19
J gene: TRBJ2-1
D gene: TRBD2

CDR3 DNA: TGCGCCAGCAGCTTCTCTCCAGCGGGAAGCGCAGATACGCAGTATTTT
CDR3 protein: CASSFSPAGSADTQYF
clone size: -
V gene: TRBV5-1
J gene: TRBJ2-3
D gene: TRBD2

CDR3 DNA: TGTGCCAGCAGGGAAAGGACTAGCGGGAGAAGTGAGCAGTTCTTC
CDR3 protein: CASRERTSGRSEQFF
clone size: -
V gene: TRBV3-1/TRBV3-2
J gene: TRBJ2-1
D gene: TRBD2

CDR3 DNA: TGTGCCAGTAGTATAGGACACATTTTGAACACCGGGGAGCTGTTTTTT
CDR3 protein: CASSIGHILNTGELFF
clone size: -
V gene: TRBV19
J gene: TRBJ2-2
D gene: -

CDR3 DNA: TGCGCCACCTCGTTGAGGGCAGGGGATTACGAGCAGTACTTC
CDR3 protein: CATSLRAGDYEQYF
clone size: -
V gene: TRBV5-1
J gene: TRBJ2-7
D gene: -

CDR3 DNA: TGTGCCAGCTCCCCGACAGGGAACAACGAGCAGTACTTC
CDR3 protein: CASSPTGNNEQYF
clone size: once
V gene: TRBV18
J gene: TRBJ2-7
D gene: TRBD1

CDR3 DNA: TGTGCCAGCAGCCCCCGGCTAGCGGGAAGCAATGAGCAGTTCTTC
CDR3 protein: CASSPRLAGSNEQFF
clone size: few
V gene: TRBV11-3
J gene: TRBJ2-1
D gene: TRBD2

CDR3 DNA: TGTGCCAGCACCATCGCTGCGGGAGGGGGATCCTACGAGCAGTACTTC
CDR3 protein: CASTIAAGGGSYEQYF
clone size: -
V gene: TRBV28
J gene: TRBJ2-7
D gene: TRBD2

CDR3 DNA: TGTGCCAGCAGGAGGAGGGGGCTCTACGAGCAGTACTTC
CDR3 protein: CASRRRGLYEQYF
clone size: many
V gene: TRBV5-6
J gene: TRBJ2-7
D gene: -

CDR3 DNA: TGTGCCAGCAGCGCGGTGGATAGCGGGACTACAGATACGCAGTATTTT
CDR3 protein: CASSAVDSGTTDTQYF
clone size: -
V gene: TRBV13
J gene: TRBJ2-3
D gene: TRBD2

CDR3 DNA: TGTGCCAGCTCACAAGAGACAGGGGCCTATGGCTACACCTTC
CDR3 protein: CASSQETGAYGYTF
clone size: -
V gene: TRBV18
J gene: TRBJ1-2
D gene: TRBD1

CDR3 DNA: TGTGCCAGCAGCCTGACTAGCGGGAGGAGGGAGCAGTACTTC
CDR3 protein: CASSLTSGRREQYF
clone size: -
V gene: TRBV5-4
J gene: TRBJ2-7
D gene: TRBD2

CDR3 DNA: TGCAGCGTCGCTATCGGGGGGGATGGCTACACCTTC
CDR3 protein: CSVAIGGDGYTF
clone size: -
V gene: TRBV29-1
J gene: TRBJ1-2
D gene: -

CDR3 DNA: TGTGCCAGTACGGGGAGCACAGATACGCAGTATTTT
CDR3 protein: CASTGSTDTQYF
clone size: -
V gene: TRBV19
J gene: TRBJ2-3
D gene: -

CDR3 DNA: TGTGCCAGCAGCTTGGGGACTAGCGGGAGAAGGGCCGAGCAGTACTTC
CDR3 protein: CASSLGTSGRRAEQYF
clone size: -
V gene: TRBV5-4
J gene: TRBJ2-7
D gene: TRBD2

CDR3 DNA: TGTGCCTGGAGTCCTAGCGGGAGGTGGTCAGATACGCAGTATTTT
CDR3 protein: CAWSPSGRWSDTQYF
clone size: -
V gene: TRBV30
J gene: TRBJ2-3
D gene: TRBD2

CDR3 DNA: TGTGCCAGCAGCGTTGGGACTAGTTATAGCACAGATACGCAGTATTTT
CDR3 protein: CASSVGTSYSTDTQYF
clone size: many
V gene: TRBV9
J gene: TRBJ2-3
D gene: TRBD2

CDR3 DNA: TGTGCCAGCAGTTTCACGGGACAAGCGGTGTACTACGAGCAGTACTTC
CDR3 protein: CASSFTGQAVYYEQYF
clone size: -
V gene: TRBV28
J gene: TRBJ2-7
D gene: -

CDR3 DNA: TGTGCCAGCAGCGTAGACCTCGAGCCTCCCCTCCACTTT
CDR3 protein: CASSVDLEPPLHF
clone size: -
V gene: TRBV9
J gene: TRBJ1-6
D gene: -

CDR3 DNA: TGTGCCAGCGAAGCAACTAGCGGGGGGCTCGGAGAGCAGTTCTTC
CDR3 protein: CASEATSGGLGEQFF
clone size: -
V gene: TRBV7-2
J gene: TRBJ2-1
D gene: TRBD2

CDR3 DNA: TGTGCCAGCAGTGAAGCCCCGGCAGGGCGGTACGAGCAGTACTTC
CDR3 protein: CASSEAPAGRYEQYF
clone size: -
V gene: TRBV6-1
J gene: TRBJ2-7
D gene: -

CDR3 DNA: TGTGCCAGCAGTTTTAACTGGGGGGATAATTCACCCCTCCACTTT
CDR3 protein: CASSFNWGDNSPLHF
clone size: -
V gene: TRBV27
J gene: TRBJ1-6
D gene: -

CDR3 DNA: TGCGCCAGCAGCCAAGATCGGACAGTGGGGAGCAATCAGCCCCAGCATTTT
CDR3 protein: CASSQDRTVGSNQPQHF
clone size: -
V gene: TRBV4-3
J gene: TRBJ1-5
D gene: -

CDR3 DNA: TGTGCCAGCAGCTCCCCGACTAAGGGACTAGCATACGAGCAGTACTTC
CDR3 protein: CASSSPTKGLAYEQYF
clone size: -
V gene: TRBV7-8
J gene: TRBJ2-7
D gene: TRBD2

CDR3 DNA: TGTGCCAGCAGTTTAGTGGGAGGCACAGATACGCAGTATTTT
CDR3 protein: CASSLVGGTDTQYF
clone size: once
V gene: TRBV28
J gene: TRBJ2-3
D gene: -

CDR3 DNA: TGTGCCAGCAGCTTGGGACTAGCGAACTCCTACAATGAGCAGTTCTTC
CDR3 protein: CASSLGLANSYNEQFF
clone size: -
V gene: TRBV5-8
J gene: TRBJ2-1
D gene: TRBD2

CDR3 DNA: TGTGCCAGCAGCTACTGGGGGGTTGCGGGACCGACAGATACGCAGTATTTT
CDR3 protein: CASSYWGVAGPTDTQYF
clone size: -
V gene: TRBV5-5
J gene: TRBJ2-3
D gene: -

CDR3 DNA: TGTGCCACAAGGACAGGGGAAGGCACTGAAGCTTTCTTT
CDR3 protein: CATRTGEGTEAFF
clone size: -
V gene: TRBV10-3
J gene: TRBJ1-1
D gene: TRBD1

CDR3 DNA: TGTGCCAGTAGTCAAGGGGTGACTCAGCCCCAGCATTTT
CDR3 protein: CASSQGVTQPQHF
clone size: once
V gene: TRBV19
J gene: TRBJ1-5
D gene: -

CDR3 DNA: TGCGCCAGCAGCCAAGATAGGGGCGTAAGCACTGAAGCTTTCTTT
CDR3 protein: CASSQDRGVSTEAFF
clone size: -
V gene: TRBV4-1
J gene: TRBJ1-1
D gene: -

CDR3 DNA: TGTGCCAGTACCACTGGGGGGGAATGGCAGCCCCAGCATTTT
CDR3 protein: CASTTGGEWQPQHF
clone size: once
V gene: TRBV19
J gene: TRBJ1-5
D gene: -

CDR3 DNA: TGTGCCAGCTCCCCGACTAGCAATGAGCAGTTCTTC
CDR3 protein: CASSPTSNEQFF
clone size: -
V gene: TRBV18
J gene: TRBJ2-1
D gene: -

CDR3 DNA: TGTGCCAGCAGCTTGATTGGACTAACGTACAATGAGCAGTTCTTC
CDR3 protein: CASSLIGLTYNEQFF
clone size: -
V gene: TRBV7-3
J gene: TRBJ2-1
D gene: -

CDR3 DNA: TGCGCCAGCAGCTTGGGTTATGGGGCGAGCGAGCAGTACTTC
CDR3 protein: CASSLGYGASEQYF
clone size: -
V gene: TRBV5-1
J gene: TRBJ2-7
D gene: -

CDR3 DNA: TGTGCCAGCAGTCCAAGAGGTCTACCCCTCCACTTT
CDR3 protein: CASSPRGLPLHF
clone size: -
V gene: TRBV28
J gene: TRBJ1-6
D gene: -